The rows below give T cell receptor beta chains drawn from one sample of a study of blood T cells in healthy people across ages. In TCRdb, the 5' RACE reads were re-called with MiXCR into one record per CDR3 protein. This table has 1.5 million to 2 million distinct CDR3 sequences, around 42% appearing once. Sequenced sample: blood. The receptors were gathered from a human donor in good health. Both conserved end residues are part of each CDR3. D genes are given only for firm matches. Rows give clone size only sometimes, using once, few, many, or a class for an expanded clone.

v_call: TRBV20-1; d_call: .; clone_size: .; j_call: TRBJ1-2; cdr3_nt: TGCAGTGCTAGAGTGGCGGGAATGGGTGGCTACACCTTC; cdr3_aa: CSARVAGMGGYTF
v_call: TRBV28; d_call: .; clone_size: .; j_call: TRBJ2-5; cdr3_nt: TGTGCCAGCAGGGGCCACTCCCGGCGGAGGCAAGAGACCCAGTACTTC; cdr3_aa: CASRGHSRRRQETQYF
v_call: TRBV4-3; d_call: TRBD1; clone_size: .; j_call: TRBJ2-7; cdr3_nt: TGCGCCAGCAGCCACGACCGGGACAGTCTCTACGAGCAGTACTTC; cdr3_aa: CASSHDRDSLYEQYF
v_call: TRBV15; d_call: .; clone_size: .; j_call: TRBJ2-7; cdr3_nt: TGTGCCACCAGCAGAACAAGGGACACCTTCTACGAGCAGTACTTC; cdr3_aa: CATSRTRDTFYEQYF
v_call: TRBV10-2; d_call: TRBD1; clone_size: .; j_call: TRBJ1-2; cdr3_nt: TGCGCCAGCAGTGACTTAGGACAGGGGGGTGGCTATGGCTACACCTTC; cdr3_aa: CASSDLGQGGGYGYTF
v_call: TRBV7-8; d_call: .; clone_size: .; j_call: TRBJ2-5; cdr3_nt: TGTGCCAGCAGCTTAAGGCGCAGCCCTCAAGAGACCCAGTACTTC; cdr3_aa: CASSLRRSPQETQYF
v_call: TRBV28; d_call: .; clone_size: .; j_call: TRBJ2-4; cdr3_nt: TGTGCCAGCAGTGCCCCGAATGAGGGGCGAGACAAAAACATTCAGTACTTC; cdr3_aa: CASSAPNEGRDKNIQYF
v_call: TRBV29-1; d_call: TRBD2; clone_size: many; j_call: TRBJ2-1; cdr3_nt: TGCAGCGTTGTTAGCGGGGGGAGCTCCTACAATGAGCAGTTCTTC; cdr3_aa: CSVVSGGSSYNEQFF
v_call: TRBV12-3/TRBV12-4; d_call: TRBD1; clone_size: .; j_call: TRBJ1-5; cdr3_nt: TGTGCCAGCAGCCGGGACAGGGGGCGTCCCCCGGATCAGCCCCAGCATTTT; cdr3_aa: CASSRDRGRPPDQPQHF
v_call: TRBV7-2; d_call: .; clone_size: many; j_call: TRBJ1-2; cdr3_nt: TGTGCCAGCAGCTTAGCATGGGGGGGAGCTAACTATGGCTACACCTTC; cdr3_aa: CASSLAWGGANYGYTF
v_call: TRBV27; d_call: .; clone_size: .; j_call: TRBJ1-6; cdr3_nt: TGTGCCAGCAGTTTTGGCGGGGGGGCAGGATCACCCCTCCACTTT; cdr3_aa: CASSFGGGAGSPLHF
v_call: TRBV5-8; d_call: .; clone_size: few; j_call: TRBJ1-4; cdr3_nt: TGTGCCAGCAGCAGAAATGAGGGGGCAACTAATGAAAAACTGTTTTTT; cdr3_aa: CASSRNEGATNEKLFF
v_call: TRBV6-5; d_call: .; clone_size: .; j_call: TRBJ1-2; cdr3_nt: TGTGCCACCAGCCCAACGCAGGGAAACTATGGCTACACCTTC; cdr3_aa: CATSPTQGNYGYTF
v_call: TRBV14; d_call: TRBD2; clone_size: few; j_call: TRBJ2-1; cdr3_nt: TGTGCCAGCAGCCAAGCACTTTTCGCTAGCGGAAACAATGAGCAGTTCTTC; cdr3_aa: CASSQALFASGNNEQFF
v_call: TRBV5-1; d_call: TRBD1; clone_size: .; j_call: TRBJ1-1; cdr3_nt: TGCGCCAGCAGCTTGGCACGGCAGGGGGACACTGAAGCTTTCTTT; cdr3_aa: CASSLARQGDTEAFF
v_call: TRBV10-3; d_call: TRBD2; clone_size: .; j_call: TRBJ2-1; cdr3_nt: TGTGCCATCAGAGGACTAGCGAGGGAGCAGTTCTTC; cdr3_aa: CAIRGLAREQFF
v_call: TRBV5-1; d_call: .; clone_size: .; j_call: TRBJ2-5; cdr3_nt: TGCGCCAGCAGCCTCTCGCTTGCGGGATTAGAGACCCAGTACTTC; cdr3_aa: CASSLSLAGLETQYF
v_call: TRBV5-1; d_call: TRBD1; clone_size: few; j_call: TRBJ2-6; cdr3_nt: TGCGCCAGCAGCGCCCAGGGGGAGGCCAACGTCCTGACTTTC; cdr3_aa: CASSAQGEANVLTF
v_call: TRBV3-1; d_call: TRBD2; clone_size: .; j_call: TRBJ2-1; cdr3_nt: TGTGCCAGCAGCCAAGGTCCGGAGCTAGCGGGGGGGTACAATGAGCAGTTCTTC; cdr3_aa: CASSQGPELAGGYNEQFF
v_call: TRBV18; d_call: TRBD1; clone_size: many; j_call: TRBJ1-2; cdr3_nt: TGTGCCAGCTCACCAGAGGGACAGGGATCCGGCTACACCTTC; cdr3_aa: CASSPEGQGSGYTF
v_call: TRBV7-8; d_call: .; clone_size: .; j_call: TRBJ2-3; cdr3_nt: TGTGCCAGCAGCTTAATGGGGGCCAACACAGATACGCAGTATTTT; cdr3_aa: CASSLMGANTDTQYF
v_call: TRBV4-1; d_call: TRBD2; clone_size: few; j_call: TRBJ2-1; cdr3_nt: TGCGCCAGCAGACTACAGCGGGGGGGCGATTTTGAGCAGTTCTTC; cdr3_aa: CASRLQRGGDFEQFF
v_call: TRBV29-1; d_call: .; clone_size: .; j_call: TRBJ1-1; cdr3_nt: TGCAGCGTTGATTTCGGGGACCTGAACACTGAAGCTTTCTTT; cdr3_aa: CSVDFGDLNTEAFF
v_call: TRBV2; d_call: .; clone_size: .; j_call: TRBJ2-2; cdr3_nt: TGTGCCAGCAGTGGAAACCAACGTTTCGGGGAGCTGTTTTTT; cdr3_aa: CASSGNQRFGELFF
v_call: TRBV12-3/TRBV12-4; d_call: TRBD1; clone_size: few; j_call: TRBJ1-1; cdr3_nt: TGTGCCAGCAGTCTCATGCCGGGACAGGGAAATACTGAAGCTTTCTTT; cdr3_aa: CASSLMPGQGNTEAFF
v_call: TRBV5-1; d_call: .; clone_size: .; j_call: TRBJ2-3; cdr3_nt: TGCGCCAGCAGCTCCCGGGGAATGGTACGCACAGATACGCAGTATTTT; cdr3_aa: CASSSRGMVRTDTQYF
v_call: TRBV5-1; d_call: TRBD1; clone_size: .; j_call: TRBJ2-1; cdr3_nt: TGCGCCAGCAGCGCAGGACAGGGGTTGGACTCCTACAATGAGCAGTTCTTC; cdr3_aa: CASSAGQGLDSYNEQFF
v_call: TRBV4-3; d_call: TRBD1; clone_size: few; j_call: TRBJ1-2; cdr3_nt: TGCGCCAGCAGCCAACTGATGGGACAGGGGGCTGTCTACACCTTC; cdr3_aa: CASSQLMGQGAVYTF
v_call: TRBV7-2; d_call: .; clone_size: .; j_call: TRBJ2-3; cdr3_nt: TGTGCCAGCAGCCCCAGCCAGCACACAGATACGCAGTATTTT; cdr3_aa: CASSPSQHTDTQYF
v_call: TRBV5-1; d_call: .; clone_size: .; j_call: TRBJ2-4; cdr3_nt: TGCGCCAGCAGCTTGGGGGATGGTGGCATTCAGTACTTC; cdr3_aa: CASSLGDGGIQYF
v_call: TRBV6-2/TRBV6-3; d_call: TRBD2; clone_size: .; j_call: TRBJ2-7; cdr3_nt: TGTGCCAGCACTATGGGGGGGGATCCCTCCTACGAGCAGTACTTC; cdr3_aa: CASTMGGDPSYEQYF
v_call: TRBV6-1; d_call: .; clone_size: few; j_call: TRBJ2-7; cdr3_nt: TGTGCCAGCAGTCCCCTCCGGGGAAGCTCCTACGAGCAGTACTTC; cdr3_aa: CASSPLRGSSYEQYF
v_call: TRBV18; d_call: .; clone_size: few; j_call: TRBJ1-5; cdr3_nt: TGTGCCAGCTCACCATCTGGGGCCGACAATCAGCCCCAGCATTTT; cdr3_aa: CASSPSGADNQPQHF
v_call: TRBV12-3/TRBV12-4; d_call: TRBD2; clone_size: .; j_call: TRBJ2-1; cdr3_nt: TGTGCCAACAGTGGACTAGCGGGGAGGGCAGGTGAGCAGTTCTTC; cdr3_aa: CANSGLAGRAGEQFF
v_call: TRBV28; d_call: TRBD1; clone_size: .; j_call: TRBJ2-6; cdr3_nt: TGTGCCAGCAAACGCTCCGGGACAGGGTACTCTGGGGCCAACGTCCTGACTTTC; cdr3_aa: CASKRSGTGYSGANVLTF
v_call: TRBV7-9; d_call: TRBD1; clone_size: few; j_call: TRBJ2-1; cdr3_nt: TGTGCCAGCAGCCCCGGGACAGGGGGCGCGGCCTACAATGAGCAGTTCTTC; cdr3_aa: CASSPGTGGAAYNEQFF